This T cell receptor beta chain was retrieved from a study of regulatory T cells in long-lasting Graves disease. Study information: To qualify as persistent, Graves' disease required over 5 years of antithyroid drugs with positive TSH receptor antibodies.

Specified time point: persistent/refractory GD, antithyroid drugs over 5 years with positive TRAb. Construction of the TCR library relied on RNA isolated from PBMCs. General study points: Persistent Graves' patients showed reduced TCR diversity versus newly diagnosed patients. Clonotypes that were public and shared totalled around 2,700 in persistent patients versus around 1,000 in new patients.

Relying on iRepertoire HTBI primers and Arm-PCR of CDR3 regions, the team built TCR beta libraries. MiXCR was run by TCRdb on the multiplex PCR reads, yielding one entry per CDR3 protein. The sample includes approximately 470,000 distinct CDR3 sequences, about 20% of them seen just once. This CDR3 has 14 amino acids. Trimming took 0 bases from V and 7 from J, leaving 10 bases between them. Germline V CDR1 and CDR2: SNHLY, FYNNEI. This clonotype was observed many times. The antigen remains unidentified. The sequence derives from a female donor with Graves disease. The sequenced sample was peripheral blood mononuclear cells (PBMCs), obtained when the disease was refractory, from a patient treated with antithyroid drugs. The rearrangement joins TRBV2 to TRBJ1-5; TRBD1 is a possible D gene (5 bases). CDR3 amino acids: CASSEAEGVQPQHF. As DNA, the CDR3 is TGTGCCAGCAGTGAAGCGGAAGGGGTACAGCCCCAGCATTTT. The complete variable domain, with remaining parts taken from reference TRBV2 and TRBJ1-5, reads EPEVTQTPSHQVTQMGQEVILRCVPISNHLYFYWYRQILGQKVEFLVSFYNNEISEKSEIFDDQFSVERPDGSNFTLKIRSTKLEDSAMYFCASSEAEGVQPQHFGDGTRLSIL.